This T cell receptor beta chain was observed in a study of T cell repertoires in cytomegalovirus infection. Study as a whole: TCR beta signatures that were public indicated CMV infection and matching HLA type. Study results and limitations: There were HLA-C-restricted CMV-specific TCR beta clonotypes dominating the ex vivo response.

This clonotype was picked up a small number of times. Its specificity is not known. V lost 0 bases and J lost 10, with 12 bases in between. Germline V lookup: CDR1 SGHAT, CDR2 FQNNGV. CDR3 length: 13 residues. Via MiXCR, TCRdb re-called the reads, giving one row per CDR3 protein. The sample lists 85,000 to 120,000 distinct CDR3 sequences, approximately 15% occurring once. The rearrangement joins TRBV11-2 to TRBJ1-1; no firm D call. Sequencing was done on a sample of PBMCs. This receptor was taken from a human donor in good health (CMV status not recorded). Some clones in this sample may be carry-over from other donors' samples. CDR3 sequence: CASSLEIREVAFF. CDR3 DNA: TGTGCCAGCAGCTTAGAGATACGGGAGGTAGCTTTCTTT. Looking up the rest from reference TRBV11-2 and TRBJ1-1 gives the full variable domain: EAGVAQSPRYKIIEKRQSVAFWCNPISGHATLYWYQQILGQGPKLLIQFQNNGVVDDSQLPKDRFSAERLKGVDSTLKIQPAKLEDSAVYLCASSLEIREVAFFGQGTRLTVV.